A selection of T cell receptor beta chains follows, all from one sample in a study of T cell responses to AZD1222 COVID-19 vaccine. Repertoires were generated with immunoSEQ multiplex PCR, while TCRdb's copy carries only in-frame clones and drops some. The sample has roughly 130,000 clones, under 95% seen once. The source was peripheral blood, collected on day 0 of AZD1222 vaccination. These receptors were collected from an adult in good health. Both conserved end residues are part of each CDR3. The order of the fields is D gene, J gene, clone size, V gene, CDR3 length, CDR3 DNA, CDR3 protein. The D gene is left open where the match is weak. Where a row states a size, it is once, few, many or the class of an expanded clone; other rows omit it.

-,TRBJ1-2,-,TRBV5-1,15,TGCGCCAGCAGCTTGGTGGGAGGGTCGGACTATGGCTACACCTTC,CASSLVGGSDYGYTF
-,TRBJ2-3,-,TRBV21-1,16,TGTGCCAGCAGCCCCCCTCTAGCGGTTAGCACAGATACGCAGTATTTT,CASSPPLAVSTDTQYF
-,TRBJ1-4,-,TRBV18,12,TGTGCCAGCTCACCAACCACAGAACGTCTGTTTTTT,CASSPTTERLFF
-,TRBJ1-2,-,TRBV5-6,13,TGTGCCAGCAGCTTCGGGGGAGGACATGGCTACACCTTC,CASSFGGGHGYTF
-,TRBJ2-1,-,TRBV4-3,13,TGCGCCAGCAGCCAAGAGTGGGTCAATGAGCAGTTCTTC,CASSQEWVNEQFF
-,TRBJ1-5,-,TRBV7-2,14,TGTGCCAGCAGCAGTAGAGTCGGGTATCAGCCCCAGCATTTT,CASSSRVGYQPQHF
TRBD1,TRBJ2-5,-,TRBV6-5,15,TGTGCCAGCAGGGCCTGGGACAGGGGAGGAGAGACCCAGTACTTC,CASRAWDRGGETQYF
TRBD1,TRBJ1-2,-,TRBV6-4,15,TGTGCCAGCAGTGATAGTGGGACAGGGTCGGCCGGCTACACCTTC,CASSDSGTGSAGYTF
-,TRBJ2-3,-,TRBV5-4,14,TGTGCCAGCACCGAAGCCGAATACACAGATACGCAGTATTTT,CASTEAEYTDTQYF
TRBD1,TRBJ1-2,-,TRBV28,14,TGTGCCATCAAAAGGGGACAGCCAAACTATGGCTACACCTTC,CAIKRGQPNYGYTF
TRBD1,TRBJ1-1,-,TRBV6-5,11,TGTGCCAGCAGAGCAGGGGGTTGGGCTTTCTTT,CASRAGGWAFF
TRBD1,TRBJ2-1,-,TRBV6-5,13,TGTGCCAGCAGGCGGACAGGGAACAATGAGCAGTTCTTC,CASRRTGNNEQFF
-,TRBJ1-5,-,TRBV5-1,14,TGCGCCAGCAGCTTGGCAGGGTCCAATCAGCCCCAGCATTTT,CASSLAGSNQPQHF
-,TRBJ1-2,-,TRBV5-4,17,TGTGCCAGCAGCAAGCCCCCGGGACAAGGGGGAAACTATGGCTACACCTTC,CASSKPPGQGGNYGYTF
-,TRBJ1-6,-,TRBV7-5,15,TGTGCCAGAAGCCGCCGGACAGGTAAGAATTCACCCCTCCACTTT,CARSRRTGKNSPLHF
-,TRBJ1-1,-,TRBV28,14,TGTGCCAGCAGCGGGGGAGGGATGAACACTGAAGCTTTCTTT,CASSGGGMNTEAFF
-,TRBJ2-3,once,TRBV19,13,TGTGCCAGTAGTCCACCTAGCACAGATACGCAGTATTTT,CASSPPSTDTQYF
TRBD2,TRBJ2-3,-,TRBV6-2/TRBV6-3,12,TGTGCCAGCAGTTACGGGGGGGGTACGCAGTATTTT,CASSYGGGTQYF
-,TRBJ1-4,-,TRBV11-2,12,TGTGCCAGCAGCTCCCTCGGGGAAAAACTGTTTTTT,CASSSLGEKLFF
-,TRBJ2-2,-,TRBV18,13,TGTGCCAGCTCACGTCCGAACACCGGGGAGCTGTTTTTT,CASSRPNTGELFF
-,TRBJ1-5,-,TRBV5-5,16,TGTGCCAGCAGCTTGGGAGGGGCCGGGGGCAATCAGCCCCAGCATTTT,CASSLGGAGGNQPQHF
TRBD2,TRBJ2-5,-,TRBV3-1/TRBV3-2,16,TGTGCCAGCAGCCCCCGTAAGACAAGCGGGGGGGAGACCCAGTACTTC,CASSPRKTSGGETQYF
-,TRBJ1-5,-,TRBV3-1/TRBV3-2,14,TGTGCCAGCAGCCGCAATACGATAGATCAGCCCCAGCATTTT,CASSRNTIDQPQHF
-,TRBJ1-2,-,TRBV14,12,TGTGCCAGCAGCCCAGATAACTATGGCTACACCTTC,CASSPDNYGYTF
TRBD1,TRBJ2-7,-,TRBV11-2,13,TGTGCCAGCTCGGTGGGACAGACTTACGAGCAGTACTTC,CASSVGQTYEQYF
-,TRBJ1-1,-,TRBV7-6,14,TGTGCCAGCAGCTCCCAGGAAGTCGGCACTGAAGCTTTCTTT,CASSSQEVGTEAFF
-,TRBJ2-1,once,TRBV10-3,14,TGTGCCATCAGTACTATGGATTCCTACAATGAGCAGTTCTTC,CAISTMDSYNEQFF
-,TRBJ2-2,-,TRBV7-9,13,TGTGCCAGCAGCCCACTACTCACCGGGGAGCTGTTTTTT,CASSPLLTGELFF
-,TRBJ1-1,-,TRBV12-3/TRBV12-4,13,TGTGCCAGCAGTTTAAACCTTAACACTGAAGCTTTCTTT,CASSLNLNTEAFF
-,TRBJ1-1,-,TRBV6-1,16,TGTGCCAGCAGTGAACTAACCATGGGAGGGAACACTGAAGCTTTCTTT,CASSELTMGGNTEAFF
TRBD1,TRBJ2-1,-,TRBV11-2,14,TGTGCCAGCAGCACAAGACAGGGGGGGAATGAGCAGTTCTTC,CASSTRQGGNEQFF
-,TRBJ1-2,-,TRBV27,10,TGTGTCAAGGAAAGGGGTGGCTACACCTTC,CVKERGGYTF
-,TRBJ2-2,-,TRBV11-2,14,TGTGCCAGCAGCTTAGACAGGGGAGGCGGGGAGCTGTTTTTT,CASSLDRGGGELFF
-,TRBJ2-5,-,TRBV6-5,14,TGTGCCAGCAAAGGACAGAGTATGGGAGAGGCCCAGTACTTC,CASKGQSMGEAQYF
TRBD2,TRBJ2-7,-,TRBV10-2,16,TGCGCCAGCCGCGGGACTAGCGGGCCGCCCGGCTACGAGCAGTACTTC,CASRGTSGPPGYEQYF
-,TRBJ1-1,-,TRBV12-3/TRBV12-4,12,TGTGCCAGCTTGACAGCTAACACTGAAGCTTTCTTT,CASLTANTEAFF
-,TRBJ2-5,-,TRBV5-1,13,TGCGCCAGCAGCTTCAGGGAGAGAGAGACCCAGTACTTC,CASSFRERETQYF
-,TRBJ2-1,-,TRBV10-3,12,TGTGCCACGACTGACAGTTTCAATGAGCAGTTCTTC,CATTDSFNEQFF
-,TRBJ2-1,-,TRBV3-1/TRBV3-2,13,TGTGCCAGCAGCCAAGATGTCGGGCTTCAGCAGTTCTTC,CASSQDVGLQQFF
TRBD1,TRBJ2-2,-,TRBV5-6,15,TGTGCCAGCAGTTCTACAGGGGGTCGTACCGGGGAGCTGTTTTTT,CASSSTGGRTGELFF
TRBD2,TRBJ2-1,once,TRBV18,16,TGTGCCAGCTCACCAAAACTTCCAAATAGCGGGGTTGAGCAGTTCTTC,CASSPKLPNSGVEQFF
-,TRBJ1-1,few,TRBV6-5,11,TGTGCCAGCACTGGGGGCACTGAAGCTTTCTTT,CASTGGTEAFF
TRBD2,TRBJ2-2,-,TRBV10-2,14,TGCGCCAGCGGGGGGACTAGCTATACCGGGGAGCTGTTTTTT,CASGGTSYTGELFF
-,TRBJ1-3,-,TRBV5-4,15,TGTGCCAGCAGCCGGGACCCCAGCTCTGGAAACACCATATATTTT,CASSRDPSSGNTIYF
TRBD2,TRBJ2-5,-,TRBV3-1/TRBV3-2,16,TGTGCCAGCTCCACTCTTAGCGGGAGGGCCGTAGAGACCCAGTACTTC,CASSTLSGRAVETQYF
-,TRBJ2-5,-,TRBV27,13,TGTGCCAGCAGTTTTCGGTGGGGGGAGACCCAGTACTTC,CASSFRWGETQYF
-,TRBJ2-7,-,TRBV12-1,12,TGTGCCAGTTACCTAGCCGTGGGCGAGCAGTACTTC,CASYLAVGEQYF
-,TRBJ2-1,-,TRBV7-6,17,TGTGCCAGCAGCTTAGAGTCGTTCGAGAGCTCCTACAATGAGCAGTTCTTC,CASSLESFESSYNEQFF
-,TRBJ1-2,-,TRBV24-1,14,TGTGCCACCAGTGATCCTAGGACGGAGTATGGCTACACCTTC,CATSDPRTEYGYTF
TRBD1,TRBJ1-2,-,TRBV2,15,TGTGCCAGCAGCGCCCGGGACAGGGTTACCTATGGCTACACCTTC,CASSARDRVTYGYTF
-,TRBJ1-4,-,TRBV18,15,TGTGCCAGCTCACCCGACAGGAGTGCTAATGAAAAACTGTTTTTT,CASSPDRSANEKLFF
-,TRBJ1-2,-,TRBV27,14,TGTGCCAGCAGTCGGGGGACCCACATGGGGGGCTACACCTTC,CASSRGTHMGGYTF
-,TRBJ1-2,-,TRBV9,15,TGTGCCAGCAGCTCGCCCCGGGGGGTGTTTGTTGGCTACACCTTC,CASSSPRGVFVGYTF
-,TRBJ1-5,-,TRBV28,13,TGTGCCAGCAGGACTAAGGGGTTAGAGCCCCAGCATTTT,CASRTKGLEPQHF
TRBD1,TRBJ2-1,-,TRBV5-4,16,TGTGCCAGCAGCCCACGGACAGGGAAGGATCCGGATGAGCAGTTCTTC,CASSPRTGKDPDEQFF
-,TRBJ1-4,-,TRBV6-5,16,TGTGCCAGCAGCTACCCATACGCGGGGTCCAACGAAAAACTGTTTTTT,CASSYPYAGSNEKLFF
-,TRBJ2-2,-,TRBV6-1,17,TGTGCCAGCAGTGAACGTATAAGGGGCGCGCGGACCGGGGAGCTGTTTTTT,CASSERIRGARTGELFF
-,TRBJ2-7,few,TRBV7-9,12,TGTGCCAGCAGCTTAGTAGGCTACGAGCAGTACTTC,CASSLVGYEQYF
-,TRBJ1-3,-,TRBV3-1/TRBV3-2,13,TGTGCCAGCAGCCAAGGCTCTGGAAACACCATATATTTT,CASSQGSGNTIYF
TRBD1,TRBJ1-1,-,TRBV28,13,TGTGCCAGCAGTTTATCAGGGGGCGTGGTAGCTTTCTTT,CASSLSGGVVAFF